At least ten counts were recorded for the clone carrying this TCR beta chain. What it binds is not known. This beta chain turned up in a library designed for alpha chains; as an off-target read, its abundance says little. These data are taken from a study of spatial heterogeneity in lung cancer. On the study more broadly: Compared with alpha-chain sequences, beta-chain sequences were consistently detected in greater numbers.

TCR cDNA molecules each carried a unique molecular identifier. TCRdb redid the calling of the 5' RACE reads with MiXCR, one entry per CDR3 protein. The sample yields roughly 11,000 distinct CDR3 sequences, roughly 3.5% seen once. Time point defined: sample taken at primary tumor resection. Unsorted samples of tumor, nontumor lung or frozen PBMC had their whole RNA sequenced. Samples came from around 70 TRACERx patients with untreated early-stage lung cancer. Findings and caveats of the study: Whereas they appeared in blood less at follow-up, ubiquitous expanded tumor TCRs appeared there more at resection.

The length of the CDR3 is 16 residues. V was clipped by 4 bases and J by 1 base, with 16 bases between them. Sample: PBMCs, taken at surgery. The TCR comes from a female donor with early-stage non-small cell lung cancer. This chain links TRBV23-1 with TRBJ2-5; no firm D call. TRBV23-1 is flagged as an ORF with uncertain function. The CDR3 is CASSPRTARTQETQYF. The CDR3 DNA is TGCGCCAGCAGTCCTAGAACCGCCCGCACCCAAGAGACCCAGTACTTC.